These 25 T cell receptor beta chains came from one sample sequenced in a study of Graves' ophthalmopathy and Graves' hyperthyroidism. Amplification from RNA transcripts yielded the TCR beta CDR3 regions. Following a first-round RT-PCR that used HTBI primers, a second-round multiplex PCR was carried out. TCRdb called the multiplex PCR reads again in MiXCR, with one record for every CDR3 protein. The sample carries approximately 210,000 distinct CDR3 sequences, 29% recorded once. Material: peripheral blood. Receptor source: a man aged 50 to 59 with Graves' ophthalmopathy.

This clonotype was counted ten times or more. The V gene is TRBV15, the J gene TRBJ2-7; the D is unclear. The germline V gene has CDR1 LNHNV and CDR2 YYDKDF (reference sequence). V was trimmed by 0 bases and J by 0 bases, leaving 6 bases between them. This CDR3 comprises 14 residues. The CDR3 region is CATSRDLGSYEQYF. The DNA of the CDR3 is TGTGCCACCAGCAGAGATCTGGGCTCCTACGAGCAGTACTTC.

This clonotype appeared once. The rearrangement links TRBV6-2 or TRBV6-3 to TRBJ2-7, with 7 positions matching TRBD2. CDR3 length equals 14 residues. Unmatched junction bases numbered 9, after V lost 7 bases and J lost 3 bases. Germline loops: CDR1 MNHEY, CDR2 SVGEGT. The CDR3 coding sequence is TGTGCCAGCACTGGCCAGGGAGGGGTCTACGAGCAGTACTTC. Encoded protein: CASTGQGGVYEQYF.

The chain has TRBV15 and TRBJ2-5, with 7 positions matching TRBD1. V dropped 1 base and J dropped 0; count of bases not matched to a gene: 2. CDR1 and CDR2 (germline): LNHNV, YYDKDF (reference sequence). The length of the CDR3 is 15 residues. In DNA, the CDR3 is TGTGCCACCAGCAGAGTACAGGGGTACCAAGAGACCCAGTACTTC. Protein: CATSRVQGYQETQYF.

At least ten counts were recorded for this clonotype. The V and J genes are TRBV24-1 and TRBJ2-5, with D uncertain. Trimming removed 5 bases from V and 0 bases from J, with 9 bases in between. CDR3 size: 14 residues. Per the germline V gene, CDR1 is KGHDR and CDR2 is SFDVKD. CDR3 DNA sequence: TGTGCCACCAGTGGTGGGAACTACCAAGAGACCCAGTACTTC. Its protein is CATSGGNYQETQYF.

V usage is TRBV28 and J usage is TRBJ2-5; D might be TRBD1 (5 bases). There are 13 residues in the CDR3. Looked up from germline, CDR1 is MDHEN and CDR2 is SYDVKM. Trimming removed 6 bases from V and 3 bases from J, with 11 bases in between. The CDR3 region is CASSSIGEETQYF. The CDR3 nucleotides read TGTGCCAGCAGCTCCATAGGGGAAGAGACCCAGTACTTC.

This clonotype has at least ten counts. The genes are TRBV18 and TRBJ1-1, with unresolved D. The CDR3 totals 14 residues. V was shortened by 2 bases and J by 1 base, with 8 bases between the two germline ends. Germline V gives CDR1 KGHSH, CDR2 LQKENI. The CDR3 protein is CASSPNSANTEAFF. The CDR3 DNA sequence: TGTGCCAGCTCACCAAACTCAGCGAACACTGAAGCTTTCTTT.

The CDR3 DNA reads TGTGCCAGCAGCTTAGGCAGGGGGCGGGAAGCTTTCTTT. Translating gives CASSLGRGREAFF. The V call is TRBV11-3, the J call TRBJ1-1; 8 nucleotides match TRBD1. There are 13 residues in the CDR3. After removal of 1 base from V and 8 bases from J, the junction contained 3 bases not matched to a gene. CDR1 and CDR2 from the germline V gene are SGHNT and YENEEA.

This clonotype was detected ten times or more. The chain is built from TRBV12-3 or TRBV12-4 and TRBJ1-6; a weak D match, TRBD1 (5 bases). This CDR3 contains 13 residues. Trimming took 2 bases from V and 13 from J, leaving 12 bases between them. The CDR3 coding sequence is TGTGCCAGCAGTTTACTTGGGGGGTCTCCCCTCCACTTT. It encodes CASSLLGGSPLHF.

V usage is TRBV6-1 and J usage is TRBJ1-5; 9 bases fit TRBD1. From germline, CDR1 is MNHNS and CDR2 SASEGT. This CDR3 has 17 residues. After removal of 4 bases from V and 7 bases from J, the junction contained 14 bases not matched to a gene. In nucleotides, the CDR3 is TGTGCCAGCAGTGCGGGACAGGGCTGGGTCGGGTACCAGCCCCAGCATTTT. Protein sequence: CASSAGQGWVGYQPQHF.

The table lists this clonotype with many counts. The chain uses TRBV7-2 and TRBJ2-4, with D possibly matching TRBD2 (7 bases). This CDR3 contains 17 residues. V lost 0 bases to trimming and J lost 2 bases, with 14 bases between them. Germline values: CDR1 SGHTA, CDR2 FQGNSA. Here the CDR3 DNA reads TGTGCCAGCAGCTTAGCGGGGGGGGCCGGCTCCAAAAACATTCAGTACTTC. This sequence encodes CASSLAGGAGSKNIQYF.

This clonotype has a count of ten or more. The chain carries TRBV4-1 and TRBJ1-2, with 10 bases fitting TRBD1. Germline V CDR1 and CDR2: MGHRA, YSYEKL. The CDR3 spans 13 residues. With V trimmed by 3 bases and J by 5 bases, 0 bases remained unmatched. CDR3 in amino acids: CASSQDRGYGYTF. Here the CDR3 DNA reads TGCGCCAGCAGCCAGGACAGGGGGTATGGCTACACCTTC.

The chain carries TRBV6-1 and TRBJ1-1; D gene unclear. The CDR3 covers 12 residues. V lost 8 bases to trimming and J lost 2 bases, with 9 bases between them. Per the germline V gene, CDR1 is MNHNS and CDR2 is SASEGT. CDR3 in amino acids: CASGLFNTEAFF. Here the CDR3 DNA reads TGTGCCAGCGGACTCTTCAACACTGAAGCTTTCTTT.

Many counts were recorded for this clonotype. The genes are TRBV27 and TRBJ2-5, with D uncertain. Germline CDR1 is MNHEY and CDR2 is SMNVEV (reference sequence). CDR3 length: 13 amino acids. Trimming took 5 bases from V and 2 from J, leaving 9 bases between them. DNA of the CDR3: TGTGCCAGCAGTCTAGTCTCGCAAGAGACCCAGTACTTC. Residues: CASSLVSQETQYF.

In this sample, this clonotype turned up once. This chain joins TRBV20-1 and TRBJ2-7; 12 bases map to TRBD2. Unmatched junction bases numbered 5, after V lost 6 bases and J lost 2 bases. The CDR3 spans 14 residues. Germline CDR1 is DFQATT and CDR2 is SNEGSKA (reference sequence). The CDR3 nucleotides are TGCAGTGCGCATACTAGCGGGAGGCCCTACGAGCAGTACTTC. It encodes CSAHTSGRPYEQYF.

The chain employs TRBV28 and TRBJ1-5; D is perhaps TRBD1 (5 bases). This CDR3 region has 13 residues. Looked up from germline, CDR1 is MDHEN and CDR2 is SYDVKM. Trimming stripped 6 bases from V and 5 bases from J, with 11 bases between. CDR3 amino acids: CASSTWGDQPQHF. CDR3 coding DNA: TGTGCCAGCAGCACCTGGGGGGATCAGCCCCAGCATTTT.

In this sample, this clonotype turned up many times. The CDR3 reads CASSAPRGREQYF. DNA of the CDR3: TGTGCCAGCAGTGCCCCACGCGGGAGGGAGCAGTACTTC. V is TRBV2 and J is TRBJ2-7, with TRBD2 identical over 8 bases. Per the germline V gene, CDR1 is SNHLY and CDR2 is FYNNEI. With 4 bases clipped from V and 7 bases from J, the junction kept 6 bases outside the gene matches. The CDR3 contains 13 residues.

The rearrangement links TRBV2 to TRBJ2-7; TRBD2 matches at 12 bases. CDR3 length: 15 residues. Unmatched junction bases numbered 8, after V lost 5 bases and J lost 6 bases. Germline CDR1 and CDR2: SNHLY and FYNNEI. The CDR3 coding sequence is TGTGCCAGCAGTTCCGGGACTAGCGGGTTCGGCGAGCAGTACTTC. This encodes CASSSGTSGFGEQYF.

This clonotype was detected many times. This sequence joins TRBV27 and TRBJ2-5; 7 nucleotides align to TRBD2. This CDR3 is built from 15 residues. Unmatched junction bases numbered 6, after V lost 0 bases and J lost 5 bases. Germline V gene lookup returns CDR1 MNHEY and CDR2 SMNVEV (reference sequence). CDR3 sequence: CASSLSAGDSETQYF. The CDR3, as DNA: TGTGCCAGCAGTTTATCGGCGGGAGACTCGGAGACCCAGTACTTC.

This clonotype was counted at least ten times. The CDR3 DNA is TGTGCCAGCAGTTTAGACGGGAGGGCCCTTTACGAGCAGTACTTC. This sequence encodes CASSLDGRALYEQYF. This chain connects TRBV12-3 or TRBV12-4 to TRBJ2-7; 8 bases line up with TRBD2. This CDR3 has 15 amino acids. V dropped 1 base and J dropped 4; count of bases not matched to a gene: 6.

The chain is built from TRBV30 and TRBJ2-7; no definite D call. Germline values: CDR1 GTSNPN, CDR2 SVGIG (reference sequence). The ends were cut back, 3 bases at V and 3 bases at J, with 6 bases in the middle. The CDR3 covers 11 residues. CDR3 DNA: TGTGCCTGGAGGGACCTCTACGAGCAGTACTTC. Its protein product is CAWRDLYEQYF.

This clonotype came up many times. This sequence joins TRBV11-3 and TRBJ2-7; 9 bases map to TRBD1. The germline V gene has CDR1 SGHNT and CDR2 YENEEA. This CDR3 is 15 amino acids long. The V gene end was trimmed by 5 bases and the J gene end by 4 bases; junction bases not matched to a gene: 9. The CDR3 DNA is TGTGCCAGCAGCCCCCGGACAGGGGAGGAGTACGAGCAGTACTTC. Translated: CASSPRTGEEYEQYF.

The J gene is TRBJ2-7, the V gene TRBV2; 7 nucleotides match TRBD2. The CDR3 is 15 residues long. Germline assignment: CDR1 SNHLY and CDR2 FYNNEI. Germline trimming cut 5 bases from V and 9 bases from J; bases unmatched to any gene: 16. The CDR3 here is CASSSRREAGRSQYF. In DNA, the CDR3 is TGTGCCAGCAGTTCACGACGGGAGGCCGGTAGGTCGCAGTACTTC.

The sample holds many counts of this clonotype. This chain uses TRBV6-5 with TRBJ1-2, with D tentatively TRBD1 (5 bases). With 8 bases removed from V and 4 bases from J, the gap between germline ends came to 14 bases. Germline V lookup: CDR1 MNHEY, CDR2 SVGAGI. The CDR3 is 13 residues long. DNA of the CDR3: TGTGCCAGCCTAAGAGGGGTGCCCTATGGCTACACCTTC. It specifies CASLRGVPYGYTF.

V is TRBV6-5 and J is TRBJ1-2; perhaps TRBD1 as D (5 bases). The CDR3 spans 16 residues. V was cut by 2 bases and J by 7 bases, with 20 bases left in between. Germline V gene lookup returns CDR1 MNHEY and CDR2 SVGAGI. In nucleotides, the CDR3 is TGTGCCAGCAGTTACCGTCTTGGGGGAGACGTCCTTGGCTACACCTTC. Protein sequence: CASSYRLGGDVLGYTF.

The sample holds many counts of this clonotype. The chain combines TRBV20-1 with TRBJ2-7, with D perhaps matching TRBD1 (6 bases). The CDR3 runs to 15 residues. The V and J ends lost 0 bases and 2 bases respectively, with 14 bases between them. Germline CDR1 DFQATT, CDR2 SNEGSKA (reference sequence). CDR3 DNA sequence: TGCAGTGCTAGAGATAAGGACAGAAACACCTACGAGCAGTACTTC. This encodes CSARDKDRNTYEQYF.